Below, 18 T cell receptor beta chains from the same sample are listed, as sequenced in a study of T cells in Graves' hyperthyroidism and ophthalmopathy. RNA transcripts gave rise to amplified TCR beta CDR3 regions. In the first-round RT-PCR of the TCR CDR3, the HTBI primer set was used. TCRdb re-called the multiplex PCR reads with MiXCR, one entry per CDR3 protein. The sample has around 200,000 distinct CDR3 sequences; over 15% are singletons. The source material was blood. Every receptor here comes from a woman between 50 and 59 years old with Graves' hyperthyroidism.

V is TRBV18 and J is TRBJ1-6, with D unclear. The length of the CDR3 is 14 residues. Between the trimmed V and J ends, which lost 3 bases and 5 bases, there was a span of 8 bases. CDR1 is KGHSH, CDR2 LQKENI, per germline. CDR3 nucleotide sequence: TGTGCCAGCTCACCGACACTAAATAATTCACCCCTCCACTTT. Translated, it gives CASSPTLNNSPLHF.

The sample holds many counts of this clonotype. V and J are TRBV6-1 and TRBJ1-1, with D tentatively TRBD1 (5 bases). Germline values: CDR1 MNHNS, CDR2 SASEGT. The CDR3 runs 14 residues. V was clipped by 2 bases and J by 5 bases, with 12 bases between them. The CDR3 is CASSELGARTEAFF. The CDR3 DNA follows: TGTGCCAGCAGTGAATTAGGGGCGAGAACTGAAGCTTTCTTT.

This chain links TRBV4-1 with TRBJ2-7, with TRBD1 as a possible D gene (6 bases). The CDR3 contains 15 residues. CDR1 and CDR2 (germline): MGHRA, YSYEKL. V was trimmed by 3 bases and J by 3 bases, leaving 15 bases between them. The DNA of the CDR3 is TGCGCCAGCAGCCACCTGGACAGAGATAGCTACGAGCAGTACTTC. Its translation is CASSHLDRDSYEQYF.

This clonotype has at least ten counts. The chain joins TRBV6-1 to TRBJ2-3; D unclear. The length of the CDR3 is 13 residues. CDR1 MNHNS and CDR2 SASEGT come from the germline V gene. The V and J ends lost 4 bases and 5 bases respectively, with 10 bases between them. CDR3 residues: CASSVSSGDTQYF. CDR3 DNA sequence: TGTGCCAGCAGTGTTAGTTCCGGAGATACGCAGTATTTT.

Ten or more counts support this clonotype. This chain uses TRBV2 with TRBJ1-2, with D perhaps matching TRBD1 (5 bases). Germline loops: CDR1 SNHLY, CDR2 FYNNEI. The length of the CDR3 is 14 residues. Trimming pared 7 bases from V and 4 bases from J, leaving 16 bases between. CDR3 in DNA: TGTGCCAGCAATGTACTCGGGGCCGTCTATGGCTACACCTTC. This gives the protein CASNVLGAVYGYTF. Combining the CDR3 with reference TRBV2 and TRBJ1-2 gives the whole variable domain EPEVTQTPSHQVTQMGQEVILRCVPISNHLYFYWYRQILGQKVEFLVSFYNNEISEKSEIFDDQFSVERPDGSNFTLKIRSTKLEDSAMYFCASNVLGAVYGYTFGSGTRLTVV.

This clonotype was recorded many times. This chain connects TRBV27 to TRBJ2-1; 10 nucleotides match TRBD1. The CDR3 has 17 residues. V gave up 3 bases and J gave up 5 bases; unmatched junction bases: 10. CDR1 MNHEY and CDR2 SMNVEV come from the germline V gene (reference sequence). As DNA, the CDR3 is TGTGCCAGCAGTTTGGTGAGGGGACAGGGGTTGGACAATGAGCAGTTCTTC. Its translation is CASSLVRGQGLDNEQFF.

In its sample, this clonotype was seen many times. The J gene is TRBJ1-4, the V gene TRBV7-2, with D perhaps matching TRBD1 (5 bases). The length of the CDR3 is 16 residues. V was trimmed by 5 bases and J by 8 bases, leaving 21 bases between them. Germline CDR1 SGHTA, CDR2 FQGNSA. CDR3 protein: CASSLAGGLRGEKLFF. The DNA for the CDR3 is TGTGCCAGCAGCCTCGCCGGGGGACTCCGGGGGGAAAAACTGTTTTTT.

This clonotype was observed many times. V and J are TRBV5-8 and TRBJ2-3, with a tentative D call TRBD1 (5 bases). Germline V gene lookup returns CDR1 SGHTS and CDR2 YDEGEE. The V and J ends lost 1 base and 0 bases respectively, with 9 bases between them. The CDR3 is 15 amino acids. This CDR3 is CASSLIRTSTDTQYF. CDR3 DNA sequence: TGTGCCAGCAGCTTGATCCGGACAAGCACAGATACGCAGTATTTT.

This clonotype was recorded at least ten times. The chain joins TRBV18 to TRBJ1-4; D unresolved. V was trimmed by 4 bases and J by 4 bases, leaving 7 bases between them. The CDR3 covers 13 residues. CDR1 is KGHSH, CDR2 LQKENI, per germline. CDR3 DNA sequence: TGTGCCAGCTCACTAGGAGTTAATGAAAAACTGTTTTTT. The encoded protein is CASSLGVNEKLFF.

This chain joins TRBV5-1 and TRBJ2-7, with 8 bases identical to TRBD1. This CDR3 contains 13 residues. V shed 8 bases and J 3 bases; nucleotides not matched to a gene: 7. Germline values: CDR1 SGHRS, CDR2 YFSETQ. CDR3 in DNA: TGCGCCAGTGGACAGGGAGATAACTACGAGCAGTACTTC. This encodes CASGQGDNYEQYF. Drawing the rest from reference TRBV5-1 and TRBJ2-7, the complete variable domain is KAGVTQTPRYLIKTRGQQVTLSCSPISGHRSVSWYQQTPGQGLQFLFEYFSETQRNKGNFPGRFSGRQFSNSRSEMNVSTLELGDSALYLCASGQGDNYEQYFGPGTRLTVT.

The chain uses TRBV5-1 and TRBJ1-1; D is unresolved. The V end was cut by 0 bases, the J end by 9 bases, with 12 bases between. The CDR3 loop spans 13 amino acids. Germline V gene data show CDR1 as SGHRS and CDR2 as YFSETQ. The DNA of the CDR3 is TGCGCCAGCAGCTTGGGCAGGAAGTCCAAAGCTTTCTTT. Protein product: CASSLGRKSKAFF.

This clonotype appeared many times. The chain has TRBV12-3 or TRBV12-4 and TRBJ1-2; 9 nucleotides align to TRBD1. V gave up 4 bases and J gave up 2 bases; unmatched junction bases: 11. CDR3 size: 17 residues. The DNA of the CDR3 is TGTGCCAGCAGTTACCGGGACAGGGAACTTGGGAACTATGGCTACACCTTC. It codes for CASSYRDRELGNYGYTF.

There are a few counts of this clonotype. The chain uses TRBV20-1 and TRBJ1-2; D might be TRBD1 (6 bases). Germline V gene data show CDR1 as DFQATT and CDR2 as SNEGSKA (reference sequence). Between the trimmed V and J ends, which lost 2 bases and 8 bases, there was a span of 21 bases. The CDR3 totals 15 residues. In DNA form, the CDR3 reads TGCAGTGCTAGACTAGGGGGGGCGCCTAGTGGAGGCTACACCTTC. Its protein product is CSARLGGAPSGGYTF.

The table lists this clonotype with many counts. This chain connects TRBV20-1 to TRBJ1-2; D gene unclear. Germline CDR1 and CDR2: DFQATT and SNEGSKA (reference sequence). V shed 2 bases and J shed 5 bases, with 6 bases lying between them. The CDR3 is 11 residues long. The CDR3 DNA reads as TGCAGTGCTAGACTCGGATATGGCTACACCTTC. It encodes CSARLGYGYTF.

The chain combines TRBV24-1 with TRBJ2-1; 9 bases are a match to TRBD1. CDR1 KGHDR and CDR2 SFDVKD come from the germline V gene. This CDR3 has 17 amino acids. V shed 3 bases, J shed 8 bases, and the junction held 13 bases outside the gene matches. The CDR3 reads CATSDPSGQGNLYEQFF. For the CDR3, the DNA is TGTGCCACCAGTGATCCTTCCGGACAGGGGAATCTTTATGAGCAGTTCTTC.

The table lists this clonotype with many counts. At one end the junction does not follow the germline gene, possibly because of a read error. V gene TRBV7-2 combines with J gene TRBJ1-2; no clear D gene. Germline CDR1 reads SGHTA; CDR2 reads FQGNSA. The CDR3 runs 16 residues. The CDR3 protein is CASSLARSGLSYGYTF. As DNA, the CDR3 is TGTGCCAGCAGCCTAGCCCGGTCTGGACTGAGCTATGGCTACACCTTC. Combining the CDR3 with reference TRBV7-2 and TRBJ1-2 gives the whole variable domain GAGVSQSPSNKVTEKGKDVELRCDPISGHTALYWYRQSLGQGLEFLIYFQGNSAPDKSGLPSDRFSAERTGGSVSTLTIQRTQQEDSAVYLCASSLARSGLSYGYTFGSGTRLTVV.

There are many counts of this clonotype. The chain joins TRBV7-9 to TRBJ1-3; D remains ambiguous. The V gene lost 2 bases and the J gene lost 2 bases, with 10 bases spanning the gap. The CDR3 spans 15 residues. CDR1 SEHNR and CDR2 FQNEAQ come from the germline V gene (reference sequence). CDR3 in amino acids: CASSLSGPAGNTIYF. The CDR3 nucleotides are TGTGCCAGCAGCTTAAGCGGTCCCGCTGGAAACACCATATATTTT.

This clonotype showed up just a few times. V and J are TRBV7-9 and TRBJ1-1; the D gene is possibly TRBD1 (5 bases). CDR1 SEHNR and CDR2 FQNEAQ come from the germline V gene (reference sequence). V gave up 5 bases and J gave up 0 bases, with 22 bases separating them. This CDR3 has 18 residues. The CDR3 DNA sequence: TGTGCCAGCAGCCACACGCGATCATCAGGGCCTATGAACACTGAAGCTTTCTTT. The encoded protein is CASSHTRSSGPMNTEAFF.